These T cell receptor beta chains were read from a single sample in a study of yellow fever vaccine responses in identical twins. Each CDR3 protein gets one entry after TCRdb re-called the RT-PCR reads with MiXCR. The sample includes 2,000 to 3,000 distinct CDR3 sequences, roughly four fifths of them seen just once. The specimen was T cells from blood (PBMCs), unsorted or a sorted subset (not recorded which), collected before or after yellow fever vaccination (not recorded which). These TCRs come from a female donor who received the yellow fever vaccine. Both conserved end residues are trimmed from each CDR3.

CDR3 protein: ATSRDRLFQGKGTEAF
CDR3 length: 16
J gene: TRBJ1-1
V gene: TRBV15

CDR3 protein: ASSQQGPNMNTEAF
CDR3 length: 14
J gene: TRBJ1-1
V gene: TRBV4-2

CDR3 protein: ASSPTGADTQY
CDR3 length: 11
J gene: TRBJ2-3
V gene: TRBV11-1

CDR3 protein: ASRQPGHPNYGYT
CDR3 length: 13
J gene: TRBJ1-2
V gene: TRBV12-3/TRBV12-4

CDR3 protein: ASSSGLMRYT
CDR3 length: 10
J gene: TRBJ1-2
V gene: TRBV11-1

CDR3 protein: ASSLGWINEQF
CDR3 length: 11
J gene: TRBJ2-1
V gene: TRBV12-3/TRBV12-4

CDR3 protein: ASRPRGGSNQPQH
CDR3 length: 13
J gene: TRBJ1-5
V gene: TRBV12-3/TRBV12-4

CDR3 protein: ASSLTPGQGNEKLF
CDR3 length: 14
J gene: TRBJ1-4
V gene: TRBV7-6

CDR3 protein: ASSPPGSLNEKLF
CDR3 length: 13
J gene: TRBJ1-4
V gene: TRBV11-2

CDR3 protein: ASSRLAVRTDTQY
CDR3 length: 13
J gene: TRBJ2-3
V gene: TRBV7-2

CDR3 protein: ASSQARGADTEAF
CDR3 length: 13
J gene: TRBJ1-1
V gene: TRBV4-1

CDR3 protein: ASTDYEQY
CDR3 length: 8
J gene: TRBJ2-7
V gene: TRBV6-1

CDR3 protein: AITGGSNEKLF
CDR3 length: 11
J gene: TRBJ1-4
V gene: TRBV10-3

CDR3 protein: ASTNAGGAISPLH
CDR3 length: 13
J gene: TRBJ1-6
V gene: TRBV13

CDR3 protein: ASSQGTVNSGANVLT
CDR3 length: 15
J gene: TRBJ2-6
V gene: TRBV4-1

CDR3 protein: ATSREGLARDIQY
CDR3 length: 13
J gene: TRBJ2-4
V gene: TRBV15

CDR3 protein: ASSLRPRETQY
CDR3 length: 11
J gene: TRBJ2-5
V gene: TRBV7-6

CDR3 protein: ASSLADPGPGRTNTGELF
CDR3 length: 18
J gene: TRBJ2-2
V gene: TRBV7-6

CDR3 protein: ASSARGNKGGNTEAF
CDR3 length: 15
J gene: TRBJ1-1
V gene: TRBV4-2

CDR3 protein: ASSLRGRNIQY
CDR3 length: 11
J gene: TRBJ2-4
V gene: TRBV11-2

CDR3 protein: ASTQGLSTEAF
CDR3 length: 11
J gene: TRBJ1-1
V gene: TRBV7-2

CDR3 protein: ASSQDDGSAGNEQF
CDR3 length: 14
J gene: TRBJ2-1
V gene: TRBV4-3

CDR3 protein: ASSTRPGTGYGYT
CDR3 length: 13
J gene: TRBJ1-2
V gene: TRBV7-2

CDR3 protein: ASSLDPGTVDTQY
CDR3 length: 13
J gene: TRBJ2-3
V gene: TRBV11-3

CDR3 protein: AISESTGGIYGYT
CDR3 length: 13
J gene: TRBJ1-2
V gene: TRBV10-3

CDR3 protein: ASRDSSNEQF
CDR3 length: 10
J gene: TRBJ2-1
V gene: TRBV2

CDR3 protein: ASSQVQYTDTQY
CDR3 length: 12
J gene: TRBJ2-3
V gene: TRBV14

CDR3 protein: ASSLAITSYNEQF
CDR3 length: 13
J gene: TRBJ2-1
V gene: TRBV11-1

CDR3 protein: ASSLGASGGAPYNEQF
CDR3 length: 16
J gene: TRBJ2-1
V gene: TRBV11-1

CDR3 protein: ATSREGLVVDEQY
CDR3 length: 13
J gene: TRBJ2-7
V gene: TRBV15

CDR3 protein: ATSRVTGGNTEAF
CDR3 length: 13
J gene: TRBJ1-1
V gene: TRBV15

CDR3 protein: SARDPGSRQY
CDR3 length: 10
J gene: TRBJ2-7
V gene: TRBV20-1

CDR3 protein: ASSLDPQETQY
CDR3 length: 11
J gene: TRBJ2-5
V gene: TRBV7-3

CDR3 protein: ASSDGDSPDTQY
CDR3 length: 12
J gene: TRBJ2-3
V gene: TRBV6-4

CDR3 protein: ASSLLGVGREKNEQF
CDR3 length: 15
J gene: TRBJ2-1
V gene: TRBV11-1

CDR3 protein: SAYEGGAGNQPQH
CDR3 length: 13
J gene: TRBJ1-5
V gene: TRBV20-1

CDR3 protein: ASSLTGYNEQF
CDR3 length: 11
J gene: TRBJ2-1
V gene: TRBV7-3

CDR3 protein: ASAQNGDTGELF
CDR3 length: 12
J gene: TRBJ2-2
V gene: TRBV7-3

CDR3 protein: ASSRSGGADTQY
CDR3 length: 12
J gene: TRBJ2-3
V gene: TRBV11-2

CDR3 protein: ASSSGTGKDGYT
CDR3 length: 12
J gene: TRBJ1-2
V gene: TRBV6-2/TRBV6-3

CDR3 protein: ASTQGAEMNTEAF
CDR3 length: 13
J gene: TRBJ1-1
V gene: TRBV6-1

CDR3 protein: ASSSLGSTDTQY
CDR3 length: 12
J gene: TRBJ2-3
V gene: TRBV6-2/TRBV6-3

CDR3 protein: ASSPTGPSSYNEQF
CDR3 length: 14
J gene: TRBJ2-1
V gene: TRBV7-3

CDR3 protein: ASSLAQTAHKNIQY
CDR3 length: 14
J gene: TRBJ2-4
V gene: TRBV11-3

CDR3 protein: ATSSSRGSHSPLH
CDR3 length: 13
J gene: TRBJ1-6
V gene: TRBV15

CDR3 protein: ASSVGRNKETQY
CDR3 length: 12
J gene: TRBJ2-5
V gene: TRBV9

CDR3 protein: ASSLLSSPLH
CDR3 length: 10
J gene: TRBJ1-6
V gene: TRBV11-3

CDR3 protein: ASSLLGGDEKLF
CDR3 length: 12
J gene: TRBJ1-4
V gene: TRBV27

CDR3 protein: ASSNRGRGAF
CDR3 length: 10
J gene: TRBJ1-1
V gene: TRBV10-1

CDR3 protein: ASSLGGADTQY
CDR3 length: 11
J gene: TRBJ2-3
V gene: TRBV7-7

CDR3 protein: SVEAGEQF
CDR3 length: 8
J gene: TRBJ2-1
V gene: TRBV29-1

CDR3 protein: ASSLGLSTDTQY
CDR3 length: 12
J gene: TRBJ2-3
V gene: TRBV11-1

CDR3 protein: ATSEGSASGNTIY
CDR3 length: 13
J gene: TRBJ1-3
V gene: TRBV24-1

CDR3 protein: ASSLNLAINNSPLH
CDR3 length: 14
J gene: TRBJ1-6
V gene: TRBV28